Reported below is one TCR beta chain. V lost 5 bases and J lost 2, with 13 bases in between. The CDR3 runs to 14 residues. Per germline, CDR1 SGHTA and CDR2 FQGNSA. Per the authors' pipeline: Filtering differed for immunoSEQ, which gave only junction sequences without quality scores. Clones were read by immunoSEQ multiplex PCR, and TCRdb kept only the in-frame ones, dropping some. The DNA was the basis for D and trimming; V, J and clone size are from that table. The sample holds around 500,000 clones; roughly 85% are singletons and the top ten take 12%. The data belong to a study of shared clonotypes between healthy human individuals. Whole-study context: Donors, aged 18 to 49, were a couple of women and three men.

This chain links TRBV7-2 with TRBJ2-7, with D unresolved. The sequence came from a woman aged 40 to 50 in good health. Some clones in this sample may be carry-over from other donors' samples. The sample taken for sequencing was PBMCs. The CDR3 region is CASSHNIMPYEQYF. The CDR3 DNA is TGTGCCAGCAGCCACAACATAATGCCCTACGAGCAGTACTTC.